This entry features one T cell receptor (beta chain) sequence. It was template switching that added a universal primer site, and there were unique molecular identifiers on the cDNA. Using its own MiXCR run on the 5' RACE reads, TCRdb lists one record per CDR3 protein. Among 500,000 to 650,000 distinct CDR3 sequences, about 22% were seen once, and the ten largest hold roughly 0.5%. The data stem from a study of identical twins. V was pared by 6 bases and J by 7 bases, with 5 bases of the junction left unmatched. Germline V gene data show CDR1 as SEHNR and CDR2 as FQNEAQ (reference sequence). The CDR3 runs to 13 residues. The same sample was also used in a study of yellow fever vaccine responses in identical twins.

The rearrangement uses TRBV7-9 and TRBJ2-1; 8 positions match TRBD2. This receptor was identified in a woman between 18 and 29 years old in good health. The sequencing input was CD4+ T cells sorted from blood. CDR3 amino acids: CASSSSGPNEQFF. CDR3 nucleotides: TGTGCCAGCAGTTCTAGCGGGCCAAATGAGCAGTTCTTC.